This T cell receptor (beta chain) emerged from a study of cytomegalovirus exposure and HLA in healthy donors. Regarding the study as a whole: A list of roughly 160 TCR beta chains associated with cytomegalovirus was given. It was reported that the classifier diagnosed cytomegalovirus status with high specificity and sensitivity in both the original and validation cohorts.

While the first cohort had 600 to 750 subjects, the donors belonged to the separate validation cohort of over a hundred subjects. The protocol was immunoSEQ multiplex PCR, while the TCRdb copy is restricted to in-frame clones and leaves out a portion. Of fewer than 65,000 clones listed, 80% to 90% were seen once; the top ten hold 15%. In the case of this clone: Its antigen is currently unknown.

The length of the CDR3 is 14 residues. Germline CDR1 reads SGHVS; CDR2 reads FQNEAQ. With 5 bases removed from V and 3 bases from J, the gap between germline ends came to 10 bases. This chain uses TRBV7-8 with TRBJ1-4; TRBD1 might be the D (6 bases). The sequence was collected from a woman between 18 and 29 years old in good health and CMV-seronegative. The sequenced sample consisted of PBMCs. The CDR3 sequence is CASSPNRANEKLFF. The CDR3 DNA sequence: TGTGCCAGCAGCCCCAACAGGGCTAATGAAAAACTGTTTTTT.